The text below deals with one T cell receptor beta chain. Antigen: not known. The entry originates in a study of a mutant IDH1 vaccine in newly diagnosed glioma. In the study overall: Scheduled for weeks 1, 3, 5, 7, 11, 15, 19 and 23, eight vaccinations were given to patients. Most patients had radiochemotherapy with temozolomide before enrollment; others had one alone. Study results and caveats: Among patients, roughly 95% showed immune responses induced by the vaccine.

Profiling relied on immunoSEQ multiplex PCR, and the TCRdb table lists in-frame clones only, not all of them. The sample lists some 23,000 clones, under 80% occurring once. J lost 3 bases, V lost 3 bases, and 5 bases had no gene match. Germline V gene data show CDR1 as SGHDT and CDR2 as YYEEEE. The CDR3 covers 14 residues. The sample's time point: week 11, during vaccination. In the vaccine, a single dose held 300 ug of the mutant IDH1 20-mer peptide, along with topical imiquimod. Here the sequenced sample was peripheral blood mononuclear cells (PBMCs), taken from a glioma patient whose treatment included an IDH1 peptide vaccine. The chain employs TRBV5-6 and TRBJ2-7, with TRBD1 identical over 8 bases. The TCR originated in a man aged 18 to 30 with glioma. Some clones in this sample may be carry-over from other donors' samples. The CDR3 nucleotides are TGTGCCAGCAGCTCGGACAGGGAAGTCTACGAGCAGTACTTC. Its protein is CASSSDREVYEQYF.